This T cell receptor (beta chain) is drawn from a study of blood T cell repertoires in COVID-19. Overall study context: Spain, Italy and the United States supplied samples that represented acute and convalescent COVID-19. From T cells, B-cell-depleted T cells, or PBMCs came the material, which was cDNA or gDNA.

In the original processing: Amplification of reference gene primers was used by the study to estimate nucleated cell counts. Libraries were prepared by immunoSEQ multiplex PCR; TCRdb keeps only in-frame clonotypes and omits some of them. V and J calls and clone size follow that table, whereas D and trimming were derived from the DNA. The sample holds fewer than 250,000 clones, roughly 83% seen once. This receptor was taken from a woman aged 45-65 years with acute or convalescent COVID-19. The sequenced material came from peripheral blood.

The CDR3 DNA reads as TGTGCCAGCAGCTCCTTGGACAGTAGCTATGGCTACACCTTC. It specifies CASSSLDSSYGYTF. This chain connects TRBV7-3 to TRBJ1-2; the D gene is possibly TRBD1 (6 bases). The CDR3 sequence is 14 residues long. CDR1 is SGHTA, CDR2 FQGTGA, per germline. V lost 4 bases and J 4 bases, leaving 13 bases between the germline ends. Filled out from reference TRBV7-3 and TRBJ1-2, the complete variable domain reads GAGVSQTPSNKVTEKGKYVELRCDPISGHTALYWYRQSLGQGPEFLIYFQGTGAADDSGLPNDRFFAVRPEGSVSTLKIQRTERGDSAVYLCASSSLDSSYGYTFGSGTRLTVV.